Sequencing of this T cell receptor beta chain was carried out in a study of blood T cells in healthy people across ages. Germline assignment: CDR1 PRHDT and CDR2 FYEKMQ (reference sequence). V was trimmed by 0 bases and J by 6 bases, leaving 11 bases between them. The CDR3 is 14 amino acids. Samples each yielded at least 6 micrograms of total RNA. Using a J-beta primer mix together with a sample-barcoded 5' primer, a second PCR was run for about 6 to 11 cycles. TCRdb fed the 5' RACE reads into MiXCR, producing one record per CDR3 protein. Here the sample spans about 1.6 million distinct CDR3 sequences, about 32% being singletons.

The sample was blood. The chain combines TRBV13 with TRBJ1-2; tentatively, D is TRBD1 (6 bases). The sequence came from a woman aged 30 to 39 in good health. The CDR3 nucleotides read TGTGCCAGCAGCTTAGGCCTGAAGGGGGATGGCTACACCTTC. Protein sequence: CASSLGLKGDGYTF.